There are a few counts of the clone carrying this T cell receptor (beta chain). Its cognate antigen is unknown. The data belong to a study of PD-1 blockade in classical Hodgkin lymphoma. Broader study findings: Patients newly diagnosed and complete responders had comparable baseline diversity. Newly diagnosed patients had baseline TCR diversity that was reportedly lower than that of healthy donors.

In every patient, relapse followed autologous stem cell transplantation, while exposure to brentuximab vedotin differed. Assay: immunoSEQ multiplex PCR; the TCRdb copy retains only in-frame clones and omits some. The profile shows 24,000 or so clones, roughly 75% of them singletons. Germline lookup yields CDR1 SGHNT and CDR2 YENEEA. CDR3 length: 13 residues. Trimming shortened V by 5 bases and J by 3 bases, and 10 bases separated the two germline ends. The sequences come from peripheral blood mononuclear cells (PBMCs), collected before the second cycle of nivolumab. The chain carries TRBV11-3 and TRBJ1-1; unclear D gene. This TCR was recovered from a human donor with classical Hodgkin lymphoma. CDR3 bases: TGTGCCAGCAGCCCAAGTTCGTACACTGAAGCTTTCTTT. Protein sequence: CASSPSSYTEAFF.